This TCR beta chain appears in the sequencing data of a study of cytomegalovirus exposure and HLA in healthy donors. The CDR3 has 16 amino acids. V gave up 1 base and J gave up 6 bases; unmatched junction bases: 6. In germline, CDR1 is SGHNT, CDR2 YYREEE (reference sequence). Libraries were prepared by immunoSEQ multiplex PCR; TCRdb keeps only in-frame clonotypes and omits some of them. The sample holds around 61,000 clones; over 85% are singletons and the top ten take 1.1%. Sequencing input: PBMCs. The chain joins TRBV5-4 to TRBJ2-2, with 10 bases aligning to TRBD2. The receptor's source is a man between 18 and 29 years old in good health and CMV-seronegative. The CDR3 sequence is CASSLLTSGFSGELFF. The CDR3 DNA sequence: TGTGCCAGCAGCTTGTTGACTAGCGGGTTTTCCGGGGAGCTGTTTTTT.